The 22 T cell receptor beta chains given below trace back to one sample, sequenced in a study of graft-versus-host responses after intestinal transplantation. The antigens of these receptors remain unknown. The data were produced by immunoSEQ multiplex PCR, yet TCRdb's version contains in-frame clones alone and is incomplete. The repertoire holds tens of thousands of clones, with about 90% as singletons. Sequences were derived from unstimulated CD8+ T cells sorted from spleen or lymph node cells, sampled before intestinal transplant. These receptors originate from a human donor who received an intestinal transplant.

In this sample, this clone turned up once. V is TRBV9 and J is TRBJ2-3, with D possibly being TRBD1 (5 bases). Trimming left V 7 bases short and J 0 bases short, with 6 bases between. This CDR3 has 12 amino acids. CDR1 and CDR2 (germline): SGDLS, YYNGEE. CDR3 coding DNA: TGTGCCAGCCAGGGCAGCACAGATACGCAGTATTTT. It translates to CASQGSTDTQYF.

This sequence joins TRBV28 and TRBJ1-5; TRBD1 agrees at 7 bases. Germline trimming cut 4 bases from V and 1 base from J; bases unmatched to any gene: 7. This CDR3 contains 16 residues. Germline loops: CDR1 MDHEN, CDR2 SYDVKM. The CDR3 loop is CASSYLTGASNQPQHF. The CDR3 nucleotides read TGTGCCAGCAGTTATCTTACAGGGGCGAGCAATCAGCCCCAGCATTTT.

The chain uses TRBV6-5 and TRBJ2-7, with 9 nucleotides matching TRBD1. This CDR3 is 15 amino acids long. V trimming: 8 bases; J trimming: 4 bases; junction bases outside the gene matches: 12. Germline assignment: CDR1 MNHEY and CDR2 SVGAGI. In DNA form, the CDR3 reads TGTGCCAGCGGCGCTGACAGGGGGAGATGGTACGAGCAGTACTTC. The encoded protein is CASGADRGRWYEQYF.

V is TRBV6-5 and J is TRBJ1-6, with D unclear. Trimming left V 7 bases short and J 0 bases short, with 10 bases between. CDR1 MNHEY and CDR2 SVGAGI come from the germline V gene. This CDR3 has 15 amino acids. The CDR3 here is CASMEGSSYNSPLHF. The DNA of the CDR3 is TGTGCCAGCATGGAAGGGAGCTCCTATAATTCACCCCTCCACTTT.

The chain recombines TRBV7-3 with TRBJ2-1; D is ambiguous. The CDR3 sequence is 12 residues long. Trimming took off 4 bases at V and 5 bases at J, with 6 bases between the two ends. Germline CDR1 is SGHTA and CDR2 is FQGTGA. CDR3 sequence: CASSSENNEQFF. CDR3 DNA sequence: TGTGCCAGCAGCTCCGAGAACAATGAGCAGTTCTTC.

The V gene is TRBV30, the J gene TRBJ2-3; tentatively, D is TRBD1 (6 bases). The CDR3 is 13 residues long. CDR1 GTSNPN and CDR2 SVGIG come from the germline V gene (reference sequence). The V gene lost 0 bases and the J gene lost 6 bases, with 10 bases spanning the gap. CDR3 in amino acids: CAWSVAGVDTQYF. The CDR3 nucleotides are TGTGCCTGGAGTGTGGCAGGGGTGGATACGCAGTATTTT.

CDR3 sequence (DNA): TGTGCCAGCCCTGACTCCACTGAAGCTTTCTTT. This encodes CASPDSTEAFF. The chain carries TRBV6-1 and TRBJ1-1; no reliable D call. The germline gives CDR1 MNHNS, CDR2 SASEGT. V was pared by 8 bases and J by 4 bases, with 8 bases between. This CDR3 has 11 residues.

The chain links TRBV5-6 to TRBJ1-3, with D unclear. Trimming took off 1 base at V and 0 bases at J, with 5 bases between the two ends. The CDR3 totals 14 residues. CDR1 is SGHDT and CDR2 is YYEEEE in the germline V gene. CDR3 protein: CASSLQDSGNTIYF. The DNA for the CDR3 is TGTGCCAGCAGCTTGCAGGACTCTGGAAACACCATATATTTT.

This clone was counted once. The gene calls are TRBV11-2 and TRBJ1-5; no clear D. In germline, CDR1 is SGHAT, CDR2 FQNNGV. The V gene lost 5 bases and the J gene lost 2 bases, with 10 bases spanning the gap. The CDR3 consists of 14 residues. This CDR3 is CASSRGFGNQPQHF. CDR3 in DNA: TGTGCCAGCAGCCGGGGATTTGGCAATCAGCCCCAGCATTTT. Using reference TRBV11-2 and TRBJ1-5 for the parts outside the CDR3, the full variable domain is EAGVAQSPRYKIIEKRQSVAFWCNPISGHATLYWYQQILGQGPKLLIQFQNNGVVDDSQLPKDRFSAERLKGVDSTLKIQPAKLEDSAVYLCASSRGFGNQPQHFGDGTRLSIL.

Sample share makes this clone medium-sized (0.01 to 0.1%). This chain links TRBV6-4 with TRBJ2-3; 8 bases are shared with TRBD1. The CDR3 is 14 residues long. With V trimmed by 0 bases and J by 4 bases, 0 bases remained unmatched. Per the germline V gene, CDR1 is MRHNA and CDR2 is SNTAGT. As DNA, the CDR3 is TGTGCCAGCAGTGACTCACAGGGGGCAGATACGCAGTATTTT. Its translation is CASSDSQGADTQYF.

This clone was recorded a few times. The chain recombines TRBV10-1 with TRBJ1-3, with D possibly TRBD1 on 6 matching bases. The CDR3 is 17 amino acids. The ends were cut back, 2 bases at V and 3 bases at J, with 17 bases in the middle. Germline values: CDR1 WNHNN, CDR2 SYGVQD (reference sequence). The CDR3 here is CASSEARDTPFGNTIYF. CDR3 DNA sequence: TGCGCCAGCAGTGAGGCCCGGGACACCCCCTTTGGAAACACCATATATTTT.

Written as DNA, the CDR3 is TGTGCCAGCAGCTTGGAACCTAGCGGGAGGGGTTACGAGCAGTACTTC. Protein: CASSLEPSGRGYEQYF. The rearrangement links TRBV5-5 to TRBJ2-7; 12 bases are a match to TRBD2. V lost 0 bases and J lost 4; bases outside the gene matches: 5. The germline V gene encodes CDR1 SGHKS and CDR2 YYEKEE (reference sequence). The CDR3 runs to 16 residues.

The chain uses TRBV7-9 and TRBJ2-1, with 7 bases aligning to TRBD1. Per the germline V gene, CDR1 is SEHNR and CDR2 is FQNEAQ (reference sequence). J was trimmed by 4 bases and V by 2 bases; bases with no gene match: 5. CDR3 size: 15 residues. CDR3 sequence reads: CASSLRTGYYNEQFF. The CDR3 DNA reads as TGTGCCAGCAGCTTAAGGACAGGTTATTACAATGAGCAGTTCTTC.

The chain carries TRBV7-9 and TRBJ2-3, with 8 bases lining up with TRBD2. The CDR3 length is 13 residues. From germline, CDR1 is SEHNR and CDR2 FQNEAQ (reference sequence). The V gene end was trimmed by 10 bases and the J gene end by 5 bases; junction bases not matched to a gene: 8. The CDR3 here is CAIPKGTRDTQYF. The DNA of the CDR3 is TGTGCCATCCCTAAGGGGACTAGAGATACGCAGTATTTT.

The J gene is TRBJ2-1, the V gene TRBV29-1, with TRBD1 as a possible D gene (6 bases). V lost 3 bases and J 3 bases, leaving 12 bases between the germline ends. This CDR3 is 14 amino acids long. Germline assignment: CDR1 SQVTM and CDR2 ANQGSEA. The CDR3 bases are TGCAGCGTTGAGGGGGCAGGGAACTACAATGAGCAGTTCTTC. This gives the protein CSVEGAGNYNEQFF.

The J gene is TRBJ2-5, the V gene TRBV7-9; 8 nucleotides match TRBD1. The J call may be in error: the DNA end matches TRBJ2-7 better. Per the germline V gene, CDR1 is SEHNR and CDR2 is FQNEAQ (reference sequence). This CDR3 spans 15 amino acids. The CDR3 is CASSLGRDRSYEQYF. The CDR3 bases are TGTGCCAGCAGCTTAGGACGGGACAGGTCCTACGAGCAGTACTTC.

This chain connects TRBV6-1 to TRBJ1-5; TRBD1 matches 7 bases. This CDR3 is 13 amino acids long. The germline V gene encodes CDR1 MNHNS and CDR2 SASEGT. After removal of 6 bases from V and 4 bases from J, the junction contained 3 bases not matched to a gene. The DNA for the CDR3 is TGTGCCAGCAGAACAGGGGAAAATCAGCCCCAGCATTTT. It translates to CASRTGENQPQHF.

The chain links TRBV4-2 to TRBJ2-1; 7 bases are shared with TRBD2. The trim removed 1 base at V and 9 bases at J, leaving 12 bases unmatched. Germline CDR1 reads LGHNA; CDR2 reads YNFKEQ. This CDR3 comprises 16 residues. The CDR3 DNA follows: TGTGCCAGCAGCCAAGGAGGTCTAGCGGCACGGGGTGAGCAGTTCTTC. Translation: CASSQGGLAARGEQFF.

V gene TRBV28 combines with J gene TRBJ1-2; possibly TRBD1 for D (5 bases). The CDR3 contains 15 residues. Per the germline V gene, CDR1 is MDHEN and CDR2 is SYDVKM. The V and J ends lost 5 bases and 2 bases respectively, with 15 bases between them. CDR3 amino acids: CASSPGGVSNYGYTF. In DNA, the CDR3 is TGTGCCAGCAGTCCCGGGGGGGTGTCGAACTATGGCTACACCTTC.

The genes are TRBV4-1 and TRBJ2-7; TRBD2 is a possible D gene (6 bases). The CDR3 is 16 residues long. Germline V gives CDR1 MGHRA, CDR2 YSYEKL. Between the trimmed V and J ends, which lost 1 base and 5 bases, there was a span of 18 bases. CDR3 amino acids: CASSQAGGQDQDEQYF. CDR3 nucleotides: TGCGCCAGCAGCCAAGCCGGAGGGCAGGATCAGGACGAGCAGTACTTC.

The V gene is TRBV14, the J gene TRBJ2-7, with a weak D call TRBD1 (5 bases). CDR1 is SGHDN and CDR2 is FVKESK in the germline V gene. V was pared by 0 bases and J by 3 bases, with 21 bases between. The CDR3 runs to 18 residues. CDR3 nucleotide sequence: TGTGCCAGCAGCCAAGAAGGATCTTGGGGTGACAGCCACTACGAGCAGTACTTC. This encodes CASSQEGSWGDSHYEQYF.

This chain connects TRBV28 to TRBJ2-1, with 7 bases matching TRBD1. Germline CDR1 is MDHEN and CDR2 is SYDVKM. This CDR3 is 20 amino acids long. The J segment lost 4 bases and the V segment lost 3 bases, leaving 21 bases of the junction unmatched. In nucleotides, the CDR3 is TGTGCCAGCAGTTTTCCCCTTCCCCCTCAGGGGGTCTCGCCGTACAATGAGCAGTTCTTC. Protein sequence: CASSFPLPPQGVSPYNEQFF.